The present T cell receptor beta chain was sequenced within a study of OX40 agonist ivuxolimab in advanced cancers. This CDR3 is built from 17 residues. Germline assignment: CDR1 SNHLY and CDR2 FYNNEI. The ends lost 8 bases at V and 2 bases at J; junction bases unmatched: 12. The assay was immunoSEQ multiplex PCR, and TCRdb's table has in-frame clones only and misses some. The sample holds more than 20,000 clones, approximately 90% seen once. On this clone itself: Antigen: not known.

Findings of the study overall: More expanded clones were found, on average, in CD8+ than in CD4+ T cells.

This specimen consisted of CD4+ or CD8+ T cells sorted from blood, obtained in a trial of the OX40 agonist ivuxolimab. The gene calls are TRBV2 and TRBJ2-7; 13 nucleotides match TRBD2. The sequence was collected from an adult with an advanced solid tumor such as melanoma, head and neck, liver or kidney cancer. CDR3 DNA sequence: TGTGCCAGCTCGGGACTAGCGGGGTCTTCCACACCCTACGAGCAGTACTTC. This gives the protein CASSGLAGSSTPYEQYF.